This is a list of T cell receptor beta chains from one sample in a study of blood T cell repertoires in COVID-19. Sequencing was performed with immunoSEQ multiplex PCR; in TCRdb, only in-frame clones are kept and a portion is missing. The sample includes about 160,000 clones, approximately 82% of them seen just once. The source material was peripheral blood. Every receptor here comes from a woman of 80 years or more with acute or convalescent COVID-19. The conserved cysteine and the conserved F or W are not part of the CDR3 here. Fields, in order: V gene, clone size, J gene, CDR3 protein. Size is stated for part of the rows, as once, few or many counts, or as a class when the clone is expanded.

v_call: TRBV27; clone_size: NA; j_call: TRBJ2-7; cdr3_aa: ASSLRDSYEQY
v_call: TRBV30; clone_size: NA; j_call: TRBJ2-4; cdr3_aa: AWSLGTIAKNIQY
v_call: TRBV7-9; clone_size: NA; j_call: TRBJ2-3; cdr3_aa: ASSLKGDTQY
v_call: TRBV2; clone_size: NA; j_call: TRBJ1-3; cdr3_aa: ASSTLGRSGNTIY
v_call: TRBV18; clone_size: NA; j_call: TRBJ1-3; cdr3_aa: ASSGQNSGNTIY
v_call: TRBV5-6; clone_size: few; j_call: TRBJ2-2; cdr3_aa: ASSLWGTGSTGELF
v_call: TRBV10-3; clone_size: NA; j_call: TRBJ2-1; cdr3_aa: AIRQGDSGEQF
v_call: TRBV3-1/TRBV3-2; clone_size: NA; j_call: TRBJ2-3; cdr3_aa: ASSQAGLGDTQY
v_call: TRBV5-1; clone_size: NA; j_call: TRBJ2-7; cdr3_aa: ASSQGGYEQY
v_call: TRBV5-5; clone_size: once; j_call: TRBJ1-1; cdr3_aa: ASSLVSPSSEAF
v_call: TRBV10-1; clone_size: NA; j_call: TRBJ2-7; cdr3_aa: ASTVGGESKYEQY
v_call: TRBV19; clone_size: NA; j_call: TRBJ1-3; cdr3_aa: ASSLGNTIY
v_call: TRBV7-2; clone_size: NA; j_call: TRBJ2-7; cdr3_aa: ASSRLPLGRGTYEQY
v_call: TRBV19; clone_size: NA; j_call: TRBJ2-3; cdr3_aa: ASSRASGSDTDTQY
v_call: TRBV19; clone_size: NA; j_call: TRBJ1-6; cdr3_aa: ASSKGGAYNSPLH
v_call: TRBV5-1; clone_size: NA; j_call: TRBJ2-1; cdr3_aa: ASSFAGGPDEQF
v_call: TRBV5-4; clone_size: NA; j_call: TRBJ2-7; cdr3_aa: ASSSSPGVDNEQY
v_call: TRBV3-1/TRBV3-2; clone_size: NA; j_call: TRBJ2-7; cdr3_aa: ASSQAVAGRREQY
v_call: TRBV12-5; clone_size: NA; j_call: TRBJ1-3; cdr3_aa: ASGLVQADSGNTIY
v_call: TRBV2; clone_size: NA; j_call: TRBJ2-7; cdr3_aa: ASKIRDRTYEQY
v_call: TRBV7-9; clone_size: NA; j_call: TRBJ1-1; cdr3_aa: ASSLGQNTEAF
v_call: TRBV19; clone_size: NA; j_call: TRBJ2-7; cdr3_aa: ASSIGTGTLIEQY
v_call: TRBV29-1; clone_size: NA; j_call: TRBJ1-5; cdr3_aa: SVAEGAHQPQH
v_call: TRBV18; clone_size: NA; j_call: TRBJ2-3; cdr3_aa: ASSPFSSGSTDTQY
v_call: TRBV30; clone_size: NA; j_call: TRBJ2-2; cdr3_aa: AWRRPGTSSNTGELF
v_call: TRBV30; clone_size: few; j_call: TRBJ2-5; cdr3_aa: AWSVGSSGTQETQY